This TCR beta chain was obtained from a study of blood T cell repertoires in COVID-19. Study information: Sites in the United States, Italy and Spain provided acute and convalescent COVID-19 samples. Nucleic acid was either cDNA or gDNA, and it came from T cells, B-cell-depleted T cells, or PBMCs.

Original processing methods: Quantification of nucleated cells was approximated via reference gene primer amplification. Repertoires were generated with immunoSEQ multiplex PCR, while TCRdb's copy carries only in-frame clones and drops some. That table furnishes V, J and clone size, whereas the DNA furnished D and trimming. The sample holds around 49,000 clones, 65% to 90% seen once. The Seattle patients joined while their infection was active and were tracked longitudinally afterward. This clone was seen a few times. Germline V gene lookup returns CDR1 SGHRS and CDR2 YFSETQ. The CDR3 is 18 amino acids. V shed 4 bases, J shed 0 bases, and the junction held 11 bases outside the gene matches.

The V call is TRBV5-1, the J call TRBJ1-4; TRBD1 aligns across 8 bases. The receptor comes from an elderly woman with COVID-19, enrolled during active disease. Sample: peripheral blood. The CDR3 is CASSRTPGQVSTNEKLFF. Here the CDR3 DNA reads TGCGCCAGCAGCCGGACCCCGGGACAGGTTTCAACTAATGAAAAACTGTTTTTT.